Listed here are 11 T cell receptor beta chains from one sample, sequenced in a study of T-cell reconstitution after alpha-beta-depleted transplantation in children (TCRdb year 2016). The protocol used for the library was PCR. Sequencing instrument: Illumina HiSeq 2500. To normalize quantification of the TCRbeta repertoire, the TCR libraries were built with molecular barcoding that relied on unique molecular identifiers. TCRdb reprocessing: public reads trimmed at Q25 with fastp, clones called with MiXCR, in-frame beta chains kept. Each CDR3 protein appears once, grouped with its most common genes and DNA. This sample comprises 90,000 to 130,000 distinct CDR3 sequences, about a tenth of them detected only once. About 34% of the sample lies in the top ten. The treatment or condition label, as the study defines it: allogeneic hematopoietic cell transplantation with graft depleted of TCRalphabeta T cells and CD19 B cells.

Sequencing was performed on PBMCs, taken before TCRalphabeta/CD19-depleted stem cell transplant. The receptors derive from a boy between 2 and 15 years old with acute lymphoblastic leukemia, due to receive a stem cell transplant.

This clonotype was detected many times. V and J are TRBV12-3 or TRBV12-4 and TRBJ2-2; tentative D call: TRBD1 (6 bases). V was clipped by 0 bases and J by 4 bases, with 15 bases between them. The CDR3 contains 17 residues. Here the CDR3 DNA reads TGTGCCAGCAGTTTAGCCTCAGGACAGCTCATCACCGGGGAGCTGTTTTTT. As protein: CASSLASGQLITGELFF.

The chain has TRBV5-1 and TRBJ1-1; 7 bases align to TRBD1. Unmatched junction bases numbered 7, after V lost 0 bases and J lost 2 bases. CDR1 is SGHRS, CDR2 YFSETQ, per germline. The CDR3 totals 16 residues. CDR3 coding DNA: TGCGCCAGCAGCTTGGCCCCGCAGGGGGGAAACACTGAAGCTTTCTTT. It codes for CASSLAPQGGNTEAFF.

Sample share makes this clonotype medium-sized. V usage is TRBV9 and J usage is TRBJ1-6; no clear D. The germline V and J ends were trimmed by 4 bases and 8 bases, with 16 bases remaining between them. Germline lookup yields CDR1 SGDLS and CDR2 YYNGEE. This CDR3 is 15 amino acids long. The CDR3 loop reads CASSPAAGADSPLHF. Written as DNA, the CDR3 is TGTGCCAGCAGCCCCGCGGCCGGAGCCGATTCACCCCTCCACTTT.

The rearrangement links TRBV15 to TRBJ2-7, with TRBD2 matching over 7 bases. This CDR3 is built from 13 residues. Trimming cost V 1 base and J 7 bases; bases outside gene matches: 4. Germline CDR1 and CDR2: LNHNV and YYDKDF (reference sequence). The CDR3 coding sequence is TGTGCCACCAGCAGAGTACCTAGCGGAGAGCAGTACTTC. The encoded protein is CATSRVPSGEQYF.

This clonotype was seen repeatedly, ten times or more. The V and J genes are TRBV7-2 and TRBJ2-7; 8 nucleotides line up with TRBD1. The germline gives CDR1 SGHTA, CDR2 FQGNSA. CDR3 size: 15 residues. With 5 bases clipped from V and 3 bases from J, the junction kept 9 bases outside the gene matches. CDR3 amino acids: CASSPQTGAIYEQYF. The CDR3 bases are TGTGCCAGCAGCCCCCAGACAGGGGCCATCTACGAGCAGTACTTC.

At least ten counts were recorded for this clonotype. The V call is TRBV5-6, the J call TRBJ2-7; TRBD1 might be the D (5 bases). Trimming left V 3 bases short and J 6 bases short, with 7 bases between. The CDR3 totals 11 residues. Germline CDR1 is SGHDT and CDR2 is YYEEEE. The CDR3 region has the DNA TGTGCCAGCAGCTCAGACAGCGAGCAGTACTTC. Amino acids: CASSSDSEQYF.

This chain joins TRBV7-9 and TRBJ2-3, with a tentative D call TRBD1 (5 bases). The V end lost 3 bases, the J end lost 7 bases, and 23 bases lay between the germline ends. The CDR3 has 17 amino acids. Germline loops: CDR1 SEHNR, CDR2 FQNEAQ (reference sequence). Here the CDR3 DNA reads TGTGCCAGCAGCTTGGTGACAGACCATTTTTCCGCAAATACGCAGTATTTT. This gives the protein CASSLVTDHFSANTQYF. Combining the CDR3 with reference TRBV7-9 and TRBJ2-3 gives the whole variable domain DTGVSQNPRHKITKRGQNVTFRCDPISEHNRLYWYRQTLGQGPEFLTYFQNEAQLEKSRLLSDRFSAERPKGSFSTLEIQRTEQGDSAMYLCASSLVTDHFSANTQYFGPGTRLTVL.

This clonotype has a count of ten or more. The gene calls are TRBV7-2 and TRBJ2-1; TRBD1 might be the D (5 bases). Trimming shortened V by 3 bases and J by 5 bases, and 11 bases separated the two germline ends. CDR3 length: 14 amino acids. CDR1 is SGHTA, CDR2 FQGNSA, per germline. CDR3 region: CASSLDNRNNEQFF. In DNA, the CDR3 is TGTGCCAGCAGCTTGGACAACAGAAACAATGAGCAGTTCTTC.

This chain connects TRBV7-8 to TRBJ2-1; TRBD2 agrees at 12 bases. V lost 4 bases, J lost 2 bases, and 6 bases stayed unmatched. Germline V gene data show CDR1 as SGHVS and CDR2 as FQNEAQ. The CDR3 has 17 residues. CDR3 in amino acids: CASSSRTSGTPYNEQFF. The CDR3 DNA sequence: TGTGCCAGCAGCTCGCGGACTAGCGGGACCCCCTACAATGAGCAGTTCTTC.

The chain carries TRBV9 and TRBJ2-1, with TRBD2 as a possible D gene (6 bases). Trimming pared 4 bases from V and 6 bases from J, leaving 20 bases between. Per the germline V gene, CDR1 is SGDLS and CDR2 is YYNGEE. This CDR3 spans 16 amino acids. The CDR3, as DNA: TGTGCCAGCAGCCCCGAGCCAGCGGGTGCGTGCAATGAGCAGTTCTTC. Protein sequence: CASSPEPAGACNEQFF.

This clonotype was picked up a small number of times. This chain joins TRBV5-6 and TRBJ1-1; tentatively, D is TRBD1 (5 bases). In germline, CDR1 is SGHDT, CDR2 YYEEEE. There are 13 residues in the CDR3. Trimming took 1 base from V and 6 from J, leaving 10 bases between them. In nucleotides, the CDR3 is TGTGCCAGCAGCTTGATCAGGGACCCTGAAGCTTTCTTT. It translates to CASSLIRDPEAFF.